The next 9 T cell receptor beta chains were all read from a single sample in a study of T-cell reconstitution after alpha-beta-depleted transplantation in children (dated by TCRdb to 2016 to 2017). The treatment or condition label on this specimen signifies: allogeneic hematopoietic cell transplantation with graft depleted of TCRalphabeta T cells and CD19 B cells. The protocol used for the library was PCR. Sequencing used an Illumina HiSeq 2500. TCR library preparation used molecular barcoding, with unique molecular identifiers applied to normalize quantification of the TCRbeta repertoire. TCRdb reprocessed the public reads (quality trimming at Q25 with fastp, clone calling with MiXCR) and kept in-frame beta chains. Rows matching on CDR3 protein sequence are summarized as one entry with the most common DNA and genes. A total of about 900,000 distinct CDR3 sequences appear in this sample, 25% to 30% of them only once. In total, the top ten clones hold roughly 27% of the sample.

The sample in question was PBMCs, mostly from graft donor cells, obtained 360 days after TCRalphabeta/CD19-depleted stem cell transplant. Every receptor here comes from a boy in the first two years of life who had a stem cell transplant for SCID, so the T cells may come from the graft donor.

Many counts were recorded for this clonotype. The J gene is TRBJ2-3, the V gene TRBV4-1; D possibly matches TRBD1 or TRBD2 (6 bases each). CDR1 is MGHRA, CDR2 YSYEKL, per germline. Trimming stripped 0 bases from V and 6 bases from J, with 19 bases between. The CDR3 has 17 amino acids. The CDR3 sequence: CASSQDPRGTRGDTQYF. The CDR3, as DNA: TGCGCCAGCAGCCAAGATCCCCGGGGGACAAGGGGGGATACGCAGTATTTT.

This clonotype was detected once. This chain joins TRBV29-1 and TRBJ1-2; D is ambiguous. The germline V gene has CDR1 SQVTM and CDR2 ANQGSEA. This CDR3 region has 12 residues. V shed 6 bases and J shed 8 bases, with 16 bases lying between them. CDR3 region: CSVPRGLGGYTF. In DNA form, the CDR3 reads TGCAGCGTCCCCCGAGGTCTGGGGGGCTACACCTTC.

This clonotype came up many times. The chain has TRBV12-3 or TRBV12-4 and TRBJ2-5; 7 bases are shared with TRBD1. J was trimmed by 4 bases and V by 5 bases; bases with no gene match: 4. The CDR3 covers 13 residues. The CDR3 nucleotides are TGTGCCAGCAGTAGACAGGGCGGAGAGACCCAGTACTTC. It translates to CASSRQGGETQYF.

The rearrangement uses TRBV4-1 and TRBJ1-1, with no clear D. With 4 bases removed from V and 3 bases from J, the gap between germline ends came to 9 bases. The germline V gene has CDR1 MGHRA and CDR2 YSYEKL. This CDR3 has 13 amino acids. The CDR3 sequence: CASSPGPYTEAFF. The DNA of the CDR3 is TGCGCCAGCAGCCCCGGACCGTACACTGAAGCTTTCTTT.

This chain connects TRBV12-3 or TRBV12-4 to TRBJ2-3; 9 positions match TRBD2. The CDR3 length is 15 residues. After removal of 6 bases from V and 0 bases from J, the junction contained 4 bases not matched to a gene. The CDR3 here is CASRRLAASTDTQYF. CDR3 bases: TGTGCCAGCAGACGACTAGCGGCTAGCACAGATACGCAGTATTTT.

V and J are TRBV5-1 and TRBJ1-1; TRBD1 is a possible D gene (6 bases). Germline CDR1 SGHRS, CDR2 YFSETQ. The V and J ends lost 0 bases and 0 bases respectively, with 9 bases between them. The CDR3 is made up of 15 amino acids. DNA of the CDR3: TGCGCCAGCAGCTTGGGGGACACCCTGAACACTGAAGCTTTCTTT. This sequence encodes CASSLGDTLNTEAFF.

Details on this clonotype: Germline and junction disagree at one end, which may indicate a read error. V usage is TRBV5-1 and J usage is TRBJ1-3; maybe TRBD1 (5 bases). There are 14 residues in the CDR3. In germline, CDR1 is SGHRS, CDR2 YFSETQ. The CDR3, as DNA: TGCGCCAGCACCTTGGGGGATCTCGGAAACACCATATATTTT. The encoded protein is CASTLGDLGNTIYF.

The CDR3 nucleotides are TGTGCCAGCAGTCCTGTCGTCTCTGGGGCCAACGTCCTGACTTTC. Residues: CASSPVVSGANVLTF. The chain links TRBV12-3 or TRBV12-4 to TRBJ2-6; D gene unclear. This CDR3 spans 15 amino acids. V was shortened by 5 bases and J by 0 bases, with 8 bases between the two germline ends.

J is TRBJ1-1 and V is TRBV7-9; D is uncertain. Germline lookup yields CDR1 SEHNR and CDR2 FQNEAQ (reference sequence). V gave up 1 base and J gave up 0 bases, with 6 bases separating them. The length of the CDR3 is 14 residues. The CDR3 loop is CASSLVDLNTEAFF. The CDR3 coding sequence is TGTGCCAGCAGCTTAGTGGACTTGAACACTGAAGCTTTCTTT.